The rows below give T cell receptor beta chains drawn from one sample of a study of T-cell memory formation after mild COVID-19. TCRdb fed the 5' RACE reads into MiXCR, producing one record per CDR3 protein. The repertoire holds approximately 580,000 distinct CDR3 sequences, with roughly 22% as singletons. The sequencing sample was made of PBMCs or a T cell subset sorted from them (not recorded which). The receptors were gathered from an adult woman who had mild COVID-19 (a few samples of this study predate the infection). Cell type and time point are not known. Both conserved end residues are part of each CDR3. A D gene is named only where the DNA matches it firmly. Clone size is shown for a subset of rows, as once, few, many or a class of expanded clone.

>TRBJ1-2|-|TRBV5-6|TRBD1
TGTGCCAGCAGCTCCTTAACCTCGGGGACAGGGAGCTATGGCTACACCTTC
CASSSLTSGTGSYGYTF
>TRBJ1-1|-|TRBV7-8|-
TGTGCCAGCAGCTTAGAACGAGGACTTGAAGCTTTCTTT
CASSLERGLEAFF
>TRBJ2-5|few|TRBV7-9|TRBD1
TGTGCCAGCAGCTTAAACGGGGACAGGGAAGGGGAGACCCAGTACTTC
CASSLNGDREGETQYF
>TRBJ2-1|-|TRBV9|TRBD2
TGTGCCAGCAGCGTAGGCGGGGGGCGGAATGAGCAGTTCTTC
CASSVGGGRNEQFF
>TRBJ1-6|few|TRBV20-1|TRBD1
TGCAGTGCTCGCCGACAGGGCAGTCTAATTTCACCCCTCCACTTT
CSARRQGSLISPLHF
>TRBJ2-5|-|TRBV20-1|-
TGCAGTGCTAGAGAAGGGAGACGGAGTACACAAGAGACCCAGTACTTC
CSAREGRRSTQETQYF
>TRBJ2-1|-|TRBV5-5|TRBD2
TGTGCCAGCAGCCTTTATGAACTAGCGGAGAATGAGCAGTTCTTC
CASSLYELAENEQFF
>TRBJ2-1|once|TRBV7-6|TRBD2
TGTGCCAGCATCCCTGAGGGGGGCTGGGGGACTAGCGAGAACAATGAGCAGTTCTTC
CASIPEGGWGTSENNEQFF
>TRBJ1-2|few|TRBV3-1|TRBD1
TGTGCCAGCAGCCGGGACAGGGTAGTTGGCTACACCTTC
CASSRDRVVGYTF
>TRBJ1-1|-|TRBV27|TRBD1
TGTGCCAGCAGTTTGGGACAGGGGGCAAGGGCTTTCTTT
CASSLGQGARAFF
>TRBJ2-2|-|TRBV6-5|-
TGTGCCAGCAGGACTATTAGGGACACCGGGGAGCTGTTTTTT
CASRTIRDTGELFF
>TRBJ2-5|-|TRBV12-3/TRBV12-4|-
TGTGCCAGCAGGACCACTAGCTCGGGGACCCAGTACTTC
CASRTTSSGTQYF
>TRBJ2-1|few|TRBV29-1|-
TGCAGCGTTGAAGAGGGAGTCCAGAATGAGCAGTTCTTC
CSVEEGVQNEQFF
>TRBJ2-1|-|TRBV12-3/TRBV12-4|TRBD2
TGTGCCAGCAGGAAGACTAGCGGGGGGGACAATGAGCAGTTCTTC
CASRKTSGGDNEQFF
>TRBJ2-1|few|TRBV20-1|-
TGCAGTGCTAGAGATCCCACAGGGGGGGCTGATAAGTTCTTC
CSARDPTGGADKFF
>TRBJ2-3|many|TRBV6-5|-
TGTGCCACCTCCCAGCGCTACCCAAGCACAGATACGCAGTATTTT
CATSQRYPSTDTQYF
>TRBJ2-5|-|TRBV5-4|TRBD1
TGTGCCAGCAGGGGGGGACAGGAAGAGACCCAGTACTTC
CASRGGQEETQYF
>TRBJ1-1|-|TRBV20-1|-
TGCAGCTCCCGGGGGGGTAGGACTGAAGCTTTCTTT
CSSRGGRTEAFF
>TRBJ2-4|many|TRBV7-9|TRBD2
TGTGCCAGCAGCTTAGGAACTAGCGGGAAAAACATTCAGTACTTC
CASSLGTSGKNIQYF
>TRBJ2-5|few|TRBV7-9|-
TGTGCCGGCCTCGATCCGGAGACCCAGTACTTC
CAGLDPETQYF
>TRBJ2-7|few|TRBV7-2|TRBD1
TGTGCCAGCAGCATAGACCCGGGACAGGGCTACGAGCAGTACTTC
CASSIDPGQGYEQYF